These 14 T cell receptor beta chains were all obtained from the same sample, sequenced in a study of CD8 T cells in ankylosing spondylitis. TCRdb re-analysed the 5' RACE reads in MiXCR, keeping a single row per CDR3 protein. This sample carries 350,000 or so distinct CDR3 sequences, about 15% of them seen once, and the ten largest clones take about 1%. The sample was blood, either unsorted or a sorted T cell fraction (not recorded which). The receptor set was obtained from a male donor with ankylosing spondylitis or in good health (not recorded which).

This clonotype was found a few times. The chain uses TRBV5-6 and TRBJ2-5; no firm D call. Deletions cut 3 bases from V and 0 bases from J, with 6 bases between. The CDR3 runs 13 residues. Germline values: CDR1 SGHDT, CDR2 YYEEEE. CDR3 residues: CASSSQNQETQYF. DNA of the CDR3: TGTGCCAGCAGCTCTCAAAACCAAGAGACCCAGTACTTC.

The chain has TRBV5-6 and TRBJ2-3, with 8 bases lining up with TRBD2. The germline V gene encodes CDR1 SGHDT and CDR2 YYEEEE. This CDR3 is built from 20 residues. J lost 1 base, V lost 1 base, and 17 bases had no gene match. The CDR3, as DNA: TGTGCCAGCAGCTTGACGGTATTATGGGGAGCGGGGGACCGCACAGATACGCAGTATTTT. Its protein is CASSLTVLWGAGDRTDTQYF.

The sample holds a few counts of this clonotype. V gene TRBV6-1 combines with J gene TRBJ1-4; 7 bases are a match to TRBD1. The CDR3 has 15 amino acids. V was pared by 6 bases and J by 11 bases, with 15 bases of the junction left unmatched. CDR1 MNHNS and CDR2 SASEGT come from the germline V gene. The DNA of the CDR3 is TGTGCCAGCAGCACGAAGGGGGCTAATGGGGAGAAACTGTTTTTT. Translated, it gives CASSTKGANGEKLFF.

This clonotype was counted many times. The chain carries TRBV20-1 and TRBJ2-5, with 8 bases fitting TRBD1. The germline V gene encodes CDR1 DFQATT and CDR2 SNEGSKA (reference sequence). The V gene end was trimmed by 5 bases and the J gene end by 5 bases; junction bases not matched to a gene: 10. This CDR3 contains 14 residues. Here the CDR3 DNA reads TGCAGTGCTCCCCCTTGGACAGGGAGGGAGACCCAGTACTTC. Its translation: CSAPPWTGRETQYF.

The chain uses TRBV5-1 and TRBJ2-7; D may be TRBD1 (6 bases). CDR1 SGHRS and CDR2 YFSETQ come from the germline V gene. This CDR3 has 17 residues. V lost 2 bases to trimming and J lost 0 bases, with 18 bases between them. The CDR3, as DNA: TGCGCCAGCAGCTTAGGGGTTGGGGGCGTCAGCTCCTACGAGCAGTACTTC. Translating it yields CASSLGVGGVSSYEQYF.

The chain is built from TRBV7-8 and TRBJ1-6; no clear D gene. Per the germline V gene, CDR1 is SGHVS and CDR2 is FQNEAQ. The V end was cut by 4 bases, the J end by 3 bases, with 4 bases between. The CDR3 runs to 13 residues. The chain's CDR3 is CASSSDYNSPLHF. In DNA, the CDR3 is TGTGCCAGCAGCTCTGACTATAATTCACCCCTCCACTTT.

The V and J genes are TRBV19 and TRBJ2-5; perhaps TRBD1 as D (6 bases). The V and J ends lost 6 bases and 2 bases respectively, with 16 bases between them. This CDR3 contains 15 residues. The germline gives CDR1 LNHDA, CDR2 SQIVND (reference sequence). The DNA of the CDR3 is TGTGCCAGTAGCGTCCTCCCGACAGGACAAGAGACCCAGTACTTC. Its translation: CASSVLPTGQETQYF.

The V gene is TRBV5-1, the J gene TRBJ2-1; the match to TRBD2 covers 9 bases. Trimming removed 5 bases from V and 7 bases from J; junction bases left unmatched: 10. This CDR3 spans 15 amino acids. From germline, CDR1 is SGHRS and CDR2 YFSETQ. In nucleotides, the CDR3 is TGCGCCAGCAGTGTCCTCCCCAGCGGGGGGAATGAGCAGTTCTTC. This gives the protein CASSVLPSGGNEQFF. Based on the CDR3 plus reference TRBV5-1 and TRBJ2-1, the full variable domain is KAGVTQTPRYLIKTRGQQVTLSCSPISGHRSVSWYQQTPGQGLQFLFEYFSETQRNKGNFPGRFSGRQFSNSRSEMNVSTLELGDSALYLCASSVLPSGGNEQFFGPGTRLTVL.

CDR3 in DNA: TGCGCCAGCAGCCGCGACAGGAATGGCGGGGAGCTGTTTTTT. Its protein is CASSRDRNGGELFF. The V call is TRBV5-1, the J call TRBJ2-2; TRBD1 might be the D (6 bases). The germline CDR1 and CDR2 sequences are SGHRS and YFSETQ. V dropped 4 bases and J dropped 7 bases, with 14 bases sitting between them. CDR3 size: 14 residues.

The CDR3 DNA follows: TGTGCCAGCAGCCGCACGATCCCGGGACAGATAAGCTCTGGGGCCAACGTCCTGACTTTC. As protein: CASSRTIPGQISSGANVLTF. The rearrangement links TRBV5-6 to TRBJ2-6; 7 bases align to TRBD1. The germline V gene encodes CDR1 SGHDT and CDR2 YYEEEE. The CDR3 is 20 residues long. V lost 4 bases, J lost 0 bases, and 16 bases stayed unmatched.

The table lists this clonotype with a few counts. The chain joins TRBV5-1 to TRBJ1-1; 8 bases are shared with TRBD1. The CDR3 spans 17 residues. Germline CDR1 and CDR2: SGHRS and YFSETQ. V shed 7 bases and J 0 bases; nucleotides not matched to a gene: 14. Here the CDR3 DNA reads TGCGCCAGCGCACAGGGGGATACGTCTTGGATGAACACTGAAGCTTTCTTT. As protein: CASAQGDTSWMNTEAFF. Based on the CDR3 plus reference TRBV5-1 and TRBJ1-1, the full variable domain is KAGVTQTPRYLIKTRGQQVTLSCSPISGHRSVSWYQQTPGQGLQFLFEYFSETQRNKGNFPGRFSGRQFSNSRSEMNVSTLELGDSALYLCASAQGDTSWMNTEAFFGQGTRLTVV.

This clonotype was counted once. The V and J genes are TRBV4-1 and TRBJ2-1; the match to TRBD2 covers 10 bases. V was pared by 3 bases and J by 5 bases, with 4 bases of the junction left unmatched. The CDR3 loop spans 15 amino acids. Germline V CDR1 and CDR2: MGHRA, YSYEKL. Here the CDR3 DNA reads TGCGCCAGCAGCCAGCCCACTAGCGGGGACAATGAGCAGTTCTTC. Its translation: CASSQPTSGDNEQFF.

The CDR3 protein is CASSRALDGMETQYF. CDR3 in DNA: TGTGCCAGCAGCCGAGCTTTGGACGGGATGGAGACCCAGTACTTC. V usage is TRBV7-9 and J usage is TRBJ2-5, with D possibly matching TRBD2 (5 bases). V dropped 5 bases and J dropped 5 bases, with 18 bases sitting between them. CDR1 and CDR2 from the germline V gene are SEHNR and FQNEAQ (reference sequence). This CDR3 is 15 amino acids long.

This clonotype was picked up a small number of times. The chain joins TRBV28 to TRBJ2-2; 11 nucleotides align to TRBD1. Trimming cost V 10 bases and J 2 bases; bases outside gene matches: 6. Germline values: CDR1 MDHEN, CDR2 SYDVKM. The CDR3 is made up of 15 amino acids. Here the CDR3 DNA reads TGTGCCACCAATGGACAGGGGGCTAACACCGGGGAGCTGTTTTTT. This encodes CATNGQGANTGELFF.